The clone carrying this T cell receptor beta chain came up a few times. Its cognate antigen is unknown. Sequenced material consisted of expressed TCRB transcripts (all of the isolated RNA was reverse transcribed). TCRdb's copy holds only in-frame clones and misses some; the assay was immunoSEQ multiplex PCR. This sample has 450,000 to 600,000 clones; about 32% occur once, and the top ten carry around 0.065%. This record belongs to a study of beta chain features in type 1 diabetes. Trimming removed 4 bases at V and 4 bases at J, with 10 bases between. This CDR3 has 12 residues. Looked up from germline, CDR1 is GTSNPN and CDR2 is SVGIG (reference sequence). Study results and limitations: The analysis here could not establish whether HLA type shapes TCRB rearrangement.

The sequenced material came from naive CD4+ T cells from blood. The rearrangement uses TRBV30 and TRBJ1-1; the D is unclear. The source of this sequence is a man aged 18-30 years in good health. The CDR3 DNA follows: TGTGCCTGGAATGCCCCAGGCACTGAAGCTTTCTTT. This sequence encodes CAWNAPGTEAFF.